This T cell receptor (beta chain) was obtained from a study of CD4 and CD8 cells across lung adenocarcinoma regions. From germline, CDR1 is MNHEY and CDR2 SMNVEV (reference sequence). This CDR3 has 17 residues. In TCRdb, the PCR reads were re-called with MiXCR into one record per CDR3 protein. The sample lists around 20,000 distinct CDR3 sequences, about half occurring once. Localized lung adenocarcinoma, a non-small cell lung cancer, affected the donors. As concerns this clonotype: One end of the junction varies from germline; a read error may be responsible.

The specimen sequenced was CD8+ T cells from the center of a lung tumor. This TCR came from a female donor with lung adenocarcinoma. The CD4 and CD8 labels of this study may be unreliable. The gene calls are TRBV27 and TRBJ2-3, with D perhaps matching TRBD1 or TRBD2 (6 bases each). CDR3 residues: CASSPDGGGHDKDTQYF. DNA of the CDR3: TGTGCCAGCAGTCCGGACGGAGGGGGGCATGACAAAGATACCCAGTATTTT.